This T cell receptor (beta chain) was identified in a study of blood T cell repertoires in COVID-19. Background on the study: The samples span acute and convalescent COVID-19 from the United States, Italy and Spain. Sample material is recorded as cDNA or gDNA derived from T cells, B-cell-depleted T cells, or PBMCs.

This CDR3 has 17 residues. Trimming took off 6 bases at V and 0 bases at J, with 20 bases between the two ends. Germline values: CDR1 MNHNY, CDR2 SVGAGI (reference sequence). Under the authors' procedure: The assay estimated nucleated cells by amplifying reference gene primers. Clones were read by immunoSEQ multiplex PCR, and TCRdb kept only the in-frame ones, dropping some. The V and J calls and the clone size are those of that table, but D and trimming were determined from the DNA. Among about 81,000 clones, around 91% were seen once, and the ten largest hold more than 10%. This chain uses TRBV6-6 with TRBJ1-1, with unresolved D. The receptor's source is a man in his sixties or seventies with active or convalescent COVID-19. The sample consisted of peripheral blood. The DNA for the CDR3 is TGTGCCAGCAGGCGAATCCGACTCAAAGGCATGAACACTGAAGCTTTCTTT. Amino acids: CASRRIRLKGMNTEAFF.